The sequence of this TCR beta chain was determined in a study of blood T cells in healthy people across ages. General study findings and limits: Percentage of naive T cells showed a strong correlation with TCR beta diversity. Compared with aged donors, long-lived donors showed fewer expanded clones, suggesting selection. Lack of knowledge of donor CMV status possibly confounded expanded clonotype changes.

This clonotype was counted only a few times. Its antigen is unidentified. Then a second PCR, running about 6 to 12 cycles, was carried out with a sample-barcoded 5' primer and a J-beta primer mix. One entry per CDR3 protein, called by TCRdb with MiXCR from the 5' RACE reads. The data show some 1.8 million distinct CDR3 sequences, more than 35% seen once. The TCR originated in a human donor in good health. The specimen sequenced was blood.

The CDR3 sequence is CATSRGTTSTDTQYF. CDR3 nucleotides: TGTGCCACCAGCAGAGGCACTACTAGCACAGATACGCAGTATTTT. The chain recombines TRBV15 with TRBJ2-3; no clear D. This CDR3 contains 15 residues. Germline CDR1 reads LNHNV; CDR2 reads YYDKDF (reference sequence). Trimming removed 1 base from V and 0 bases from J, with 8 bases in between.